These 24 T cell receptor beta chains came from one sample sequenced in a study of blood T cell repertoires in COVID-19. Sequenced by immunoSEQ multiplex PCR; TCRdb stores in-frame clones only, minus some. Of roughly 120,000 clones in the sample, approximately 78% were seen once. The sequencing input was peripheral blood. All receptors derive from a man in his 70s with acute or convalescent COVID-19.

This clone was observed a few times. Other nucleotide sequences in the sample specify the same CDR3. The chain links TRBV6-5 to TRBJ1-3; D is ambiguous. Germline loops: CDR1 MNHEY, CDR2 SVGAGI. This CDR3 is 16 amino acids long. Trimming cost V 0 bases and J 0 bases, with 9 bases left between them. CDR3 residues: CASSYSSSSSGNTIYF. In DNA, the CDR3 is TGTGCCAGCAGTTACTCTTCTAGCTCCTCTGGAAACACCATATATTTT.

The CDR3 protein is CASSFMVGGEDTQYF. Written as DNA, the CDR3 is TGTGCCAGCAGCTTTATGGTAGGGGGTGAAGATACGCAGTATTTT. The chain joins TRBV11-3 to TRBJ2-3, with D maybe TRBD1 (6 bases). The CDR3 sequence is 15 residues long. Trimming took off 3 bases at V and 5 bases at J, with 15 bases between the two ends. CDR1 and CDR2 (germline): SGHNT, YENEEA. The whole variable domain, remainder taken from reference TRBV11-3 and TRBJ2-3, is EAGVVQSPRYKIIEKKQPVAFWCNPISGHNTLYWYLQNLGQGPELLIRYENEEAVDDSQLPKDRFSAERLKGVDSTLKIQPAELGDSAVYLCASSFMVGGEDTQYFGPGTRLTVL.

Here the CDR3 reads CSGTPSRTSGREQFF. CDR3 DNA sequence: TGCAGCGGGACCCCCTCCCGGACTAGCGGGAGGGAACAGTTCTTC. The rearrangement joins TRBV29-1 to TRBJ2-1; 15 nucleotides line up with TRBD2. The V segment lost 7 bases and the J segment 13 bases; nucleotides outside the gene matches: 14. In germline, CDR1 is SQVTM, CDR2 ANQGSEA. The CDR3 is 15 residues long.

This rearrangement joins TRBV2 to TRBJ1-4; 7 bases are a match to TRBD1. V was clipped by 4 bases and J by 3 bases; unmatched bases: 2. Per germline, CDR1 SNHLY and CDR2 FYNNEI. The CDR3 has 14 residues. CDR3 sequence (DNA): TGTGCCAGCAGTGGGGGGACAGCTAATGAAAAACTGTTTTTT. Translated: CASSGGTANEKLFF.

This rearrangement joins TRBV5-1 to TRBJ1-3; TRBD1 is a possible D gene (6 bases). The CDR3 length is 15 residues. Trimming took off 2 bases at V and 0 bases at J, with 9 bases between the two ends. CDR1 SGHRS and CDR2 YFSETQ come from the germline V gene. CDR3: CASSFQGSSGNTIYF. The CDR3 nucleotides are TGCGCCAGCAGCTTCCAGGGGAGCTCTGGAAACACCATATATTTT.

V gene TRBV10-3 combines with J gene TRBJ2-3; 15 bases are shared with TRBD2. Trimming cost V 5 bases and J 2 bases; bases outside gene matches: 11. This CDR3 comprises 19 residues. The germline gives CDR1 ENHRY, CDR2 SYGVKD. CDR3 region: CAISRTSGRVGGPTDTQYF. CDR3 nucleotide sequence: TGTGCCATCAGTAGGACTAGCGGGAGGGTTGGAGGGCCCACAGATACGCAGTATTTT.

The chain is built from TRBV18 and TRBJ2-7; 8 nucleotides agree with TRBD2. Germline V lookup: CDR1 KGHSH, CDR2 LQKENI. The ends lost 0 bases at V and 6 bases at J; junction bases unmatched: 4. CDR3 length: 14 amino acids. The CDR3 coding sequence is TGTGCCAGCTCACCACCGCAGCGGGGGTCCGAGCAGTACTTC. Translating gives CASSPPQRGSEQYF.

The chain employs TRBV9 and TRBJ2-3, with 7 bases identical to TRBD1. The germline gives CDR1 SGDLS, CDR2 YYNGEE. The CDR3 extends over 15 amino acids. With V trimmed by 0 bases and J by 6 bases, 7 bases remained unmatched. CDR3 sequence (DNA): TGTGCCAGCAGCGTAGGGACAGGCCTTAGGGATACGCAGTATTTT. Residues: CASSVGTGLRDTQYF.

This sequence joins TRBV18 and TRBJ2-7, with D possibly TRBD1 on 5 matching bases. V was trimmed by 6 bases and J by 3 bases, leaving 18 bases between them. This CDR3 is built from 15 residues. Germline V CDR1 and CDR2: KGHSH, LQKENI. CDR3 sequence (DNA): TGTGCCAGCTCGACAAGTTCAATGGGGCTCTACGAGCAGTACTTC. Translated, it gives CASSTSSMGLYEQYF.

The chain carries TRBV2 and TRBJ2-2; D unclear. The length of the CDR3 is 13 residues. The V gene's germline CDR1 is SNHLY and CDR2 FYNNEI. Trimming removed 6 bases at V and 2 bases at J, with 7 bases between. The chain's CDR3 is CASRAYNTGELFF. The CDR3 nucleotides are TGTGCCAGCAGAGCGTACAACACCGGGGAGCTGTTTTTT.

The CDR3 loop is CATSRELARDETQYF. As DNA, the CDR3 is TGTGCCACCAGCAGAGAGTTGGCCAGGGATGAGACCCAGTACTTC. The V gene is TRBV15, the J gene TRBJ2-5; D is perhaps TRBD1 (5 bases). Deletions cut 0 bases from V and 5 bases from J, with 13 bases between. The CDR3 spans 15 residues. Per germline, CDR1 LNHNV and CDR2 YYDKDF (reference sequence).

The chain joins TRBV2 to TRBJ2-3; 7 nucleotides align to TRBD1. The germline gives CDR1 SNHLY, CDR2 FYNNEI. The CDR3 is 15 amino acids. V was pared by 7 bases and J by 2 bases, with 9 bases of the junction left unmatched. The CDR3 sequence is CASTRDRAITDTQYF. The CDR3 DNA reads as TGTGCCAGCACCCGTGACAGGGCCATCACAGATACGCAGTATTTT.

The J gene is TRBJ2-7, the V gene TRBV11-2, with D maybe TRBD2 (5 bases). CDR3 length: 17 amino acids. In germline, CDR1 is SGHAT, CDR2 FQNNGV. V shed 2 bases and J shed 0 bases, with 17 bases lying between them. This CDR3 is CASSLPPPGIPSYEQYF. The CDR3 DNA is TGTGCCAGCAGCTTACCACCCCCGGGAATTCCCTCCTACGAGCAGTACTTC.

The chain carries TRBV5-6 and TRBJ1-6; D remains unclear. The length of the CDR3 is 16 residues. The V gene lost 3 bases and the J gene lost 12 bases, with 22 bases spanning the gap. Per germline, CDR1 SGHDT and CDR2 YYEEEE. CDR3 nucleotides: TGTGCCAGCAGCTCTAGCTATAGACGAACCGAAGGACCCCTCCACTTT. Its protein product is CASSSSYRRTEGPLHF.

This clone was counted once. The chain joins TRBV5-1 to TRBJ1-1; unclear D gene. The length of the CDR3 is 14 residues. Per the germline V gene, CDR1 is SGHRS and CDR2 is YFSETQ. Trimming pared 3 bases from V and 0 bases from J, leaving 9 bases between. In DNA form, the CDR3 reads TGCGCCAGCAGCTACAGCATCATGAACACTGAAGCTTTCTTT. Residues: CASSYSIMNTEAFF.

The chain uses TRBV7-9 and TRBJ1-2; TRBD1 might be the D (6 bases). This CDR3 region has 13 residues. Trimming took 3 bases from V and 6 from J, leaving 11 bases between them. The V gene's germline CDR1 is SEHNR and CDR2 FQNEAQ (reference sequence). CDR3 in DNA: TGTGCCAGCAGCTTCACAGGGTCTGATGGCTACACCTTC. Amino acids: CASSFTGSDGYTF.

The chain has TRBV12-3 or TRBV12-4 and TRBJ2-5; TRBD2 agrees at 9 bases. This CDR3 contains 13 residues. V lost 6 bases and J lost 1; bases outside the gene matches: 0. The CDR3 nucleotides read TGTGCCAGCAGGCGGGGGGGCCAAGAGACCCAGTACTTC. Translation gives CASRRGGQETQYF.

This rearrangement joins TRBV12-5 to TRBJ2-1, with D possibly being TRBD1 (6 bases). This CDR3 is 13 amino acids long. V lost 5 bases to trimming and J lost 6 bases, with 11 bases between them. Germline-derived CDR1 and CDR2 are LGHNT and FRNRAP. The CDR3 is CASGQGLLNEQFF. In DNA, the CDR3 is TGTGCTAGTGGTCAGGGGCTGCTCAATGAGCAGTTCTTC.

The chain couples TRBV24-1 to TRBJ2-1, with 9 positions matching TRBD1. Germline CDR1 reads KGHDR; CDR2 reads SFDVKD. V trimming: 3 bases; J trimming: 6 bases; junction bases outside the gene matches: 2. The CDR3 is 14 amino acids. The CDR3: CATSDPGQGNEQFF. CDR3 in DNA: TGTGCCACCAGTGATCCGGGACAGGGCAATGAGCAGTTCTTC.

The chain links TRBV5-1 to TRBJ2-7; a weak D match, TRBD1 (6 bases). This CDR3 has 14 residues. The V gene's germline CDR1 is SGHRS and CDR2 YFSETQ. The V end lost 4 bases, the J end lost 6 bases, and 17 bases lay between the germline ends. CDR3 region: CASSILDSSGEQYF. The CDR3 coding sequence is TGCGCCAGCAGCATACTGGACAGTTCCGGCGAGCAGTACTTC.

This clone was counted between two and nine times. This chain links TRBV4-1 with TRBJ1-4, with a possible D match to TRBD1 (6 bases). The germline gives CDR1 MGHRA, CDR2 YSYEKL. This CDR3 comprises 16 residues. Trimming took off 0 bases at V and 4 bases at J, with 12 bases between the two ends. The CDR3 is CASSQEAGGVNEKLFF. For the CDR3, the DNA is TGCGCCAGCAGCCAAGAGGCGGGGGGCGTTAATGAAAAACTGTTTTTT.

The chain is built from TRBV19 and TRBJ1-1, with 7 bases aligning to TRBD1. The CDR3 sequence is 14 residues long. CDR1 is LNHDA and CDR2 is SQIVND in the germline V gene (reference sequence). The trim removed 4 bases at V and 4 bases at J, leaving 6 bases unmatched. CDR3 DNA sequence: TGTGCCAGTAGTAACCGCGGACAGGTCACTGAAGCTTTCTTT. Protein product: CASSNRGQVTEAFF. The full variable domain, in which reference TRBV19 and TRBJ1-1 provide the parts outside the CDR3, is DGGITQSPKYLFRKEGQNVTLSCEQNLNHDAMYWYRQDPGQGLRLIYYSQIVNDFQKGDIAEGYSVSREKKESFPLTVTSAQKNPTAFYLCASSNRGQVTEAFFGQGTRLTVV.

The genes are TRBV3-1 (or the pseudogene TRBV3-2) and TRBJ1-2; 8 positions agree with TRBD1. Germline V CDR1 and CDR2: LGHDT, YNNKEL (reference sequence). The trim removed 0 bases at V and 8 bases at J, leaving 11 bases unmatched. This CDR3 is built from 16 residues. The chain's CDR3 is CASSQEILGRGRGYTF. CDR3 bases: TGTGCCAGCAGCCAAGAGATATTGGGCAGGGGGCGCGGCTACACCTTC.

This chain joins TRBV27 and TRBJ1-4, with 8 nucleotides matching TRBD1. This CDR3 spans 15 amino acids. The V and J ends lost 7 bases and 2 bases, in that order; junction bases with no gene match: 6. Germline CDR1 MNHEY, CDR2 SMNVEV (reference sequence). CDR3 protein: CASKIRGRTNEKLFF. The CDR3 coding sequence is TGTGCCAGCAAAATCAGGGGGCGGACTAATGAAAAACTGTTTTTT. Complete variable domain (other parts from reference TRBV27 and TRBJ1-4): EAQVTQNPRYLITVTGKKLTVTCSQNMNHEYMSWYRQDPGLGLRQIYYSMNVEVTDKGDVPEGYKVSRKEKRNFPLILESPSPNQTSLYFCASKIRGRTNEKLFFGSGTQLSVL.